Listed here are 29 T cell receptor beta chains from one sample, sequenced in a study of vaccination and CD4 T cells after COVID-19. Sample treatment: roughly 10-day PBMC culture with coronavirus spike peptide pools or control peptides (ViraFEST assay). Cultured CD4+ T-cell DNA underwent Oncomine TCR Beta short-read sequencing. TCRdb redid the calling of the PCR reads with MiXCR, one entry per CDR3 protein. This table has about 13,000 distinct CDR3 sequences, approximately 45% appearing once. These receptors are not linked to any known antigen. The sequences come from CD4+ T cells from blood, cultured in vitro, collected after SARS-CoV-2 vaccination. Every receptor here comes from a human donor who had recovered from COVID-19.

The chain employs TRBV6-1 and TRBJ1-1; D is unclear. V shed 6 bases and J shed 2 bases, with 10 bases lying between them. Germline V gene sequence: CDR1 MNHNS, CDR2 SASEGT. The CDR3 contains 13 residues. CDR3 coding DNA: TGTGCCAGCAGAACCCCACAAAACACTGAAGCTTTCTTT. It codes for CASRTPQNTEAFF.

The V and J genes are TRBV19 and TRBJ1-6; TRBD1 matches 11 bases. The CDR3 is made up of 15 amino acids. Germline CDR1 and CDR2: LNHDA and SQIVND (reference sequence). Trimming cost V 7 bases and J 7 bases; bases outside gene matches: 6. In DNA, the CDR3 is TGTGCCAGTAACAAAGGGACAGGGGGGAATTCACCCCTCCACTTT. Translating it yields CASNKGTGGNSPLHF.

This clonotype was observed a few times. The chain links TRBV6-1 to TRBJ1-5, with D possibly TRBD1 on 5 matching bases. V shed 5 bases and J shed 7 bases, with 15 bases lying between them. CDR1 is MNHNS, CDR2 SASEGT, per germline. This CDR3 is built from 14 residues. CDR3 DNA: TGTGCCAGCAGTACTGGGGGGACTTTACAGCCCCAGCATTTT. Protein: CASSTGGTLQPQHF.

This chain uses TRBV19 with TRBJ2-3; D possibly corresponds to TRBD1 (6 bases). CDR1 is LNHDA, CDR2 SQIVND, per germline (reference sequence). The CDR3 covers 16 residues. Trimming took 10 bases from V and 6 from J, leaving 26 bases between them. The CDR3 DNA follows: TGTGCCACCTCAGGGGACGGACACCCCTCCGTCGATACGCAGTATTTT. Translation: CATSGDGHPSVDTQYF.

The V and J genes are TRBV6-1 and TRBJ1-2; tentative D call: TRBD1 (6 bases). Looked up from germline, CDR1 is MNHNS and CDR2 is SASEGT. The CDR3 totals 13 residues. Trimming cost V 5 bases and J 1 base, with 8 bases left between them. CDR3 nucleotides: TGTGCCAGCAGTCGGGACAATAACTATGGCTACACCTTC. Residues: CASSRDNNYGYTF.

The rearrangement links TRBV18 to TRBJ2-3; D not resolved. The CDR3 consists of 13 residues. Germline V gene lookup returns CDR1 KGHSH and CDR2 LQKENI. V lost 1 base, J lost 4 bases, and 6 bases lay in between. CDR3 sequence: CASSPQGADTQYF. The DNA for the CDR3 is TGTGCCAGCTCACCACAGGGCGCAGATACGCAGTATTTT. Looking up the rest from reference TRBV18 and TRBJ2-3 gives the full variable domain: NAGVMQNPRHLVRRRGQEARLRCSPMKGHSHVYWYRQLPEEGLKFMVYLQKENIIDESGMPKERFSAEFPKEGPSILRIQQVVRGDSAAYFCASSPQGADTQYFGPGTRLTVL.

This clonotype was detected only a few times. The chain uses TRBV4-1 and TRBJ1-2; 8 bases fit TRBD1. Germline V gives CDR1 MGHRA, CDR2 YSYEKL. The CDR3 runs 15 residues. V was clipped by 0 bases and J by 7 bases; unmatched bases: 7. CDR3 in DNA: TGCGCCAGCAGCCAAGATTCCTCAGGGGGCTTTGGCTACACCTTC. It is translated as CASSQDSSGGFGYTF.

The table lists this clonotype with a few counts. This chain links TRBV14 with TRBJ1-1, with D perhaps TRBD1 (5 bases). V was cut by 5 bases and J by 3 bases, with 22 bases left in between. The CDR3 is 17 residues long. Germline lookup yields CDR1 SGHDN and CDR2 FVKESK. The CDR3 DNA is TGTGCCAGCAGCGCAAGTGGTAGGGGCGGTAGGTACACTGAAGCTTTCTTT. This gives the protein CASSASGRGGRYTEAFF.

The table lists this clonotype with a few counts. The J gene is TRBJ1-1, the V gene TRBV20-1; TRBD1 might be the D (5 bases). CDR1 and CDR2 from the germline V gene are DFQATT and SNEGSKA (reference sequence). V gave up 5 bases and J gave up 3 bases, with 19 bases separating them. This CDR3 region has 15 residues. CDR3 protein: CSAFERQRGDTEAFF. Here the CDR3 DNA reads TGCAGTGCTTTCGAACGACAGCGGGGTGACACTGAAGCTTTCTTT.

The V and J genes are TRBV5-1 and TRBJ1-1; possibly TRBD1 for D (5 bases). The germline V gene encodes CDR1 SGHRS and CDR2 YFSETQ. The V gene lost 4 bases and the J gene lost 2 bases, with 9 bases spanning the gap. The CDR3 covers 13 residues. The CDR3 DNA sequence: TGCGCCAGCAGCCATCAGGGTAACACTGAAGCTTTCTTT. The encoded protein is CASSHQGNTEAFF.

V and J are TRBV20-1 and TRBJ2-3; TRBD2 aligns across 7 bases. The germline CDR1 and CDR2 sequences are DFQATT and SNEGSKA (reference sequence). Trimming took 4 bases from V and 7 from J; bases not matched to a gene: 11. The CDR3 extends over 14 amino acids. The CDR3 loop reads CSAMLAERPNTQYF. The CDR3 bases are TGCAGTGCTATGCTAGCGGAGCGACCAAATACGCAGTATTTT.

The chain is built from TRBV6-1 and TRBJ1-5, with TRBD1 matching 7 bases. CDR1 is MNHNS and CDR2 is SASEGT in the germline V gene. The CDR3 consists of 14 residues. Losses at the gene ends were 5 bases for V and 5 bases for J; bases not matched to a gene: 6. CDR3 protein: CASSPGTEHQPQHF. In DNA, the CDR3 is TGTGCCAGCAGTCCCGGGACAGAGCATCAGCCCCAGCATTTT.

This clonotype counts as medium-sized. J is TRBJ1-5 and V is TRBV20-1; a possible D gene is TRBD1 (6 bases). Germline V gene lookup returns CDR1 DFQATT and CDR2 SNEGSKA (reference sequence). The CDR3 is 13 residues long. V lost 6 bases and J 3 bases, leaving 12 bases between the germline ends. CDR3 sequence: CSANRVDNQPQHF. The CDR3 nucleotides are TGCAGTGCAAACAGGGTGGACAATCAGCCCCAGCATTTT.

This clonotype was seen a few times. J is TRBJ2-7 and V is TRBV12-3 or TRBV12-4; D might be TRBD1 (5 bases). Trimming took off 3 bases at V and 2 bases at J, with 8 bases between the two ends. CDR3 size: 13 residues. The CDR3 spells CASSLTVTYEQYF. CDR3 DNA: TGTGCCAGCAGTTTGACAGTTACCTACGAGCAGTACTTC.

The rearrangement links TRBV11-2 to TRBJ2-5, with D possibly being TRBD1 or TRBD2 (5 bases each). Per germline, CDR1 SGHAT and CDR2 FQNNGV. This CDR3 is 12 amino acids long. Trimming pared 4 bases from V and 5 bases from J, leaving 8 bases between. The CDR3 coding sequence is TGTGCCAGCAGCTCAGGGAGCGAGACCCAGTACTTC. Translated: CASSSGSETQYF.

CDR3 sequence: CASTPFGGQKTQYF. CDR3 nucleotide sequence: TGTGCCAGCACCCCATTTGGGGGTCAGAAGACCCAGTACTTC. This chain uses TRBV7-2 with TRBJ2-5; D may match TRBD1 or TRBD2 (5 bases each). The CDR3 loop spans 14 amino acids. Trimming took off 7 bases at V and 6 bases at J, with 18 bases between the two ends. Germline CDR1 SGHTA, CDR2 FQGNSA.

This clonotype is deemed medium-sized. J is TRBJ1-6 and V is TRBV20-1, with TRBD1 identical over 8 bases. J was trimmed by 7 bases and V by 6 bases; bases with no gene match: 5. This CDR3 spans 13 amino acids. Germline CDR1 DFQATT, CDR2 SNEGSKA (reference sequence). The CDR3 region is CSAPTGVNSPLHF. The CDR3 DNA follows: TGCAGTGCCCCGACAGGGGTGAATTCACCCCTCCACTTT.

J is TRBJ2-7 and V is TRBV20-1; 7 positions agree with TRBD1. The CDR3 is 13 amino acids. V dropped 5 bases and J dropped 0; count of bases not matched to a gene: 4. Germline V gives CDR1 DFQATT, CDR2 SNEGSKA (reference sequence). Here the CDR3 DNA reads TGCAGTGCTGAGGGACAGACCTCCTACGAGCAGTACTTC. Translation: CSAEGQTSYEQYF.

This chain links TRBV5-4 with TRBJ2-5, with no clear D. Trimming took 2 bases from V and 1 from J, leaving 12 bases between them. The CDR3 has 15 residues. Germline CDR1 reads SGHNT; CDR2 reads YYREEE (reference sequence). CDR3 sequence (DNA): TGTGCCAGCAGCTTCGACATCAACGCCCAAGAGACCCAGTACTTC. Protein: CASSFDINAQETQYF.

This clonotype came up a few times. V is TRBV7-9 and J is TRBJ2-7, with 9 nucleotides matching TRBD2. After removal of 5 bases from V and 3 bases from J, the junction contained 5 bases not matched to a gene. The germline V gene has CDR1 SEHNR and CDR2 FQNEAQ (reference sequence). The CDR3 is made up of 14 amino acids. The CDR3 sequence is CASSPPSGVYEQYF. The CDR3 coding sequence is TGTGCCAGCAGCCCCCCTAGCGGGGTCTACGAGCAGTACTTC.

The chain couples TRBV12-3 or TRBV12-4 to TRBJ1-2; 7 bases line up with TRBD1. This CDR3 contains 14 residues. V shed 4 bases, J shed 4 bases, and the junction held 6 bases outside the gene matches. This chain's CDR3 is CASSSSDRAYGYTF. In DNA, the CDR3 is TGTGCCAGCAGTTCTTCCGACAGGGCCTATGGCTACACCTTC.

This clonotype was seen more than once but under ten times. The chain carries TRBV20-1 and TRBJ2-2; 14 bases are shared with TRBD2. This CDR3 is 16 amino acids long. J lost 5 bases, V lost 6 bases, and 8 bases had no gene match. Germline V CDR1 and CDR2: DFQATT, SNEGSKA (reference sequence). The CDR3 nucleotides are TGCAGTGCCCATTACGGGACTAGCGGGAGTACCGGGGAGCTGTTTTTT. Encoded protein: CSAHYGTSGSTGELFF.

This clonotype was seen a few times. The V and J genes are TRBV7-2 and TRBJ1-2, with D uncertain. CDR3 length equals 15 residues. From germline, CDR1 is SGHTA and CDR2 FQGNSA. Trimming removed 1 base from V and 2 bases from J, with 11 bases in between. The CDR3 is CASSLDASTNYGYTF. In DNA, the CDR3 is TGTGCCAGCAGCTTAGACGCATCTACAAACTATGGCTACACCTTC.

The V call is TRBV6-1, the J call TRBJ2-1, with 11 positions matching TRBD2. Germline CDR1 MNHNS, CDR2 SASEGT. CDR3 size: 16 residues. V lost 5 bases, J lost 8 bases, and 11 bases stayed unmatched. The CDR3 DNA reads as TGTGCCAGCAGTCCGAGGGCTAGCGGGAGGCCCCATGAGCAGTTCTTC. Amino acid sequence: CASSPRASGRPHEQFF.

The V and J genes are TRBV20-1 and TRBJ2-1; TRBD2 aligns across 16 bases. Germline CDR1 is DFQATT and CDR2 is SNEGSKA (reference sequence). Trimming at V came to 5 bases and at J to 9 bases, leaving 7 bases not matched to a gene. The CDR3 length is 15 residues. The CDR3 reads CSAWTGTSGRVEQFF. The CDR3 bases are TGCAGTGCTTGGACCGGGACTAGCGGGAGGGTTGAGCAGTTCTTC.

J is TRBJ2-5 and V is TRBV20-1; TRBD1 matches at 7 bases. The CDR3 totals 13 residues. After removal of 4 bases from V and 3 bases from J, the junction contained 5 bases not matched to a gene. Per the germline V gene, CDR1 is DFQATT and CDR2 is SNEGSKA (reference sequence). DNA for the CDR3: TGCAGTGCTAACGAGGACAGGAAAGAGACCCAGTACTTC. Translating gives CSANEDRKETQYF.

A few counts support this clonotype. The chain recombines TRBV25-1 with TRBJ1-1, with a possible D match to TRBD1 (5 bases). The CDR3 is 18 amino acids. Germline-derived CDR1 and CDR2 are MGHDK and SYGVNS. The V end was cut by 3 bases, the J end by 3 bases, with 23 bases between. The CDR3 nucleotides are TGTGCCAGCAGTGATCTGACACGCTCCCGGGGGAGTGACACTGAAGCTTTCTTT. Protein: CASSDLTRSRGSDTEAFF. Drawing the rest from reference TRBV25-1 and TRBJ1-1, the complete variable domain is EADIYQTPRYLVIGTGKKITLECSQTMGHDKMYWYQQDPGMELHLIHYSYGVNSTEKGDLSSESTVSRIRTEHFPLTLESARPSHTSQYLCASSDLTRSRGSDTEAFFGQGTRLTVV.

The V gene is TRBV28, the J gene TRBJ2-7; D is undetermined. The CDR3 contains 11 residues. Germline V CDR1 and CDR2: MDHEN, SYDVKM. V was shortened by 6 bases and J by 4 bases, with 7 bases between the two germline ends. This chain's CDR3 is CASRKKYEQYF. Here the CDR3 DNA reads TGTGCCAGCAGAAAAAAATACGAGCAGTACTTC. Full variable domain (missing parts from reference TRBV28 and TRBJ2-7): DVKVTQSSRYLVKRTGEKVFLECVQDMDHENMFWYRQDPGLGLRLIYFSYDVKMKEKGDIPEGYSVSREKKERFSLILESASTNQTSMYLCASRKKYEQYFGPGTRLTVT.

The chain joins TRBV7-9 to TRBJ1-6, with D hard to call. V shed 3 bases and J shed 7 bases, with 4 bases lying between them. In germline, CDR1 is SEHNR, CDR2 FQNEAQ (reference sequence). The CDR3 loop spans 12 amino acids. The CDR3: CASSFRNSPLHF. CDR3 bases: TGTGCCAGCAGCTTCCGGAATTCACCCCTCCACTTT.